This TCR beta chain is from a study of T-cell memory formation after mild COVID-19. Across the whole study: Clusters of TCRs were largely donor specific.

Notes on the study in general: Clones that got smaller from day 15 to 85 had even CD4/CD8, while clones growing later tipped toward CD4+. Shrinking CD4+ clones were chiefly CM and EM; CD8+ ones were chiefly EMRA.

5'RACE primed at constant segments yielded TCR alpha and TCR beta cDNA libraries bearing sample barcodes and UMIs. MiXCR, run by TCRdb on the 5' RACE reads, gives a single entry per CDR3 protein. The sample has more than 200,000 distinct CDR3 sequences, 16% seen once. This clonotype was detected only a few times. The antigen is undetermined. V gave up 5 bases and J gave up 1 base, with 16 bases separating them. The CDR3 consists of 16 residues. Germline CDR1 is SGHTA and CDR2 is FQGNSA. The sample taken for sequencing was PBMCs or a T cell subset sorted from them (not recorded which). This receptor was taken from a man between 18 and 35 years old who had mild COVID-19 (a few samples of this study predate the infection). Cell type and time point are not known. This chain links TRBV7-2 with TRBJ2-3; D not certain. The CDR3 loop is CASSAIGFRGTDTQYF. The CDR3, as DNA: TGTGCCAGCAGCGCGATTGGTTTTAGGGGCACAGATACGCAGTATTTT.